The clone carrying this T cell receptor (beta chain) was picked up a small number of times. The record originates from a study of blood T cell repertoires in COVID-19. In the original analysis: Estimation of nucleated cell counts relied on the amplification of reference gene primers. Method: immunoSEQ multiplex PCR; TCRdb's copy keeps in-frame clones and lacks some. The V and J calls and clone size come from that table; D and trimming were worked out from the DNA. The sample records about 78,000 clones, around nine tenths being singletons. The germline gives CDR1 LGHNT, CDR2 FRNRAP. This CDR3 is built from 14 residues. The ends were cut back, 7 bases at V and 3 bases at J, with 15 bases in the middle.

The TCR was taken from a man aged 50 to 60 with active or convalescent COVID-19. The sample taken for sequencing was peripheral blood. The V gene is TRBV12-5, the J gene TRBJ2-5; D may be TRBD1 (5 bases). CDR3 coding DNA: TGTGCTAGTGCCTTCGACAGTTCGAAAGAGACCCAGTACTTC. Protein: CASAFDSSKETQYF. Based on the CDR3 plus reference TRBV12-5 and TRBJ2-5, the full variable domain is DARVTQTPRHKVTEMGQEVTMRCQPILGHNTVFWYRQTMMQGLELLAYFRNRAPLDDSGMPKDRFSAEMPDATLATLKIQPSEPRDSAVYFCASAFDSSKETQYFGPGTRLLVL.